The 6 T cell receptor beta chains below all came from one sample that was sequenced in a study of PD-L1 blockade in urothelial cancer. Sequencing was performed with immunoSEQ multiplex PCR; in TCRdb, only in-frame clones are kept and a portion is missing. The sample includes tens of thousands of clones, around 83% of them seen just once. Time point defined: pretreatment peripheral blood. The source material was PBMCs, sampled around atezolizumab (anti-PD-L1) treatment. The receptors here all came from a woman aged 70-85 years with urothelial cancer.

The chain uses TRBV5-1 and TRBJ2-2; the match to TRBD1 covers 7 bases. Germline CDR1 reads SGHRS; CDR2 reads YFSETQ. Trimming removed 5 bases from V and 2 bases from J; junction bases left unmatched: 6. CDR3 length equals 15 residues. CDR3 protein: CASRPGTVNTGELFF. In nucleotides, the CDR3 is TGCGCCAGCAGGCCCGGGACAGTTAACACCGGGGAGCTGTTTTTT.

This clone has only one observation. This rearrangement joins TRBV4-1 to TRBJ2-2; D unresolved. The V gene lost 1 base and the J gene lost 5 bases, with 11 bases spanning the gap. This CDR3 region has 15 residues. Germline V gene sequence: CDR1 MGHRA, CDR2 YSYEKL. In DNA, the CDR3 is TGCGCCAGCAGCCAAGTTCGGTCGCGAACCGGGGAGCTGTTTTTT. This sequence encodes CASSQVRSRTGELFF.

The rearrangement joins TRBV9 to TRBJ1-1; D ambiguous. From germline, CDR1 is SGDLS and CDR2 YYNGEE. The V gene lost 2 bases and the J gene lost 3 bases, with 8 bases spanning the gap. This CDR3 is 13 amino acids long. This CDR3 reads CASSVAGDTEAFF. DNA for the CDR3: TGTGCCAGCAGCGTGGCGGGAGACACTGAAGCTTTCTTT.

This chain uses TRBV5-4 with TRBJ2-1; 9 nucleotides match TRBD2. There are 17 residues in the CDR3. With 4 bases clipped from V and 2 bases from J, the junction kept 10 bases outside the gene matches. Germline values: CDR1 SGHNT, CDR2 YYREEE (reference sequence). CDR3 coding DNA: TGTGCCAGCAGCCACGATGGGCTAGCGGGAACCTACAATGAGCAGTTCTTC. Translation gives CASSHDGLAGTYNEQFF.

The rearrangement uses TRBV2 and TRBJ1-5; the D is unclear. The CDR3 spans 15 residues. V was pared by 4 bases and J by 0 bases, with 10 bases between. CDR1 and CDR2 from the germline V gene are SNHLY and FYNNEI. The CDR3 loop reads CASSGLGGSNQPQHF. In nucleotides, the CDR3 is TGTGCCAGCAGTGGATTGGGAGGTAGCAATCAGCCCCAGCATTTT.

V is TRBV5-1 and J is TRBJ2-2; TRBD1 matches at 9 bases. The germline V gene has CDR1 SGHRS and CDR2 YFSETQ. The CDR3 spans 14 residues. The V and J ends lost 4 bases and 5 bases, in that order; junction bases with no gene match: 3. CDR3 residues: CASSTGGPTGELFF. CDR3 sequence (DNA): TGCGCCAGCAGCACAGGGGGCCCAACCGGGGAGCTGTTTTTT.